This entry concerns a single TCR beta chain. The target antigen is unknown. The CDR3 contains 13 residues. With 3 bases clipped from V and 5 bases from J, the junction kept 0 bases outside the gene matches. Per the germline V gene, CDR1 is SGHNT and CDR2 is YYREEE (reference sequence). The data were obtained in a study of vaccination effects on CD4 cells after COVID-19. Measured with immunoSEQ multiplex PCR; TCRdb has only the in-frame clones, and not every one. The repertoire holds 30,000 to 35,000 clones, with approximately 73% as singletons. Expansion of antigen-specific CD4+ T cells with viral peptide pools was carried out by the ViraFEST assay before sequencing. Culture lasted 10 days before CD4+ T cell isolation. People in the vaccine group had not been infected with SARS-CoV-2 before, and their nucleocapsid antibodies were negative.

The material sequenced was CD4+ T cells from PBMCs cultured with HCoV-OC43 spike peptides, taken before COVID-19 vaccination. Subset denoted: HCoV-OC43 spike overlapping peptide pool stimulation. This receptor was obtained from a human donor who received a COVID-19 vaccine. This rearrangement joins TRBV5-4 to TRBJ2-5; 11 bases line up with TRBD2. Here the CDR3 DNA reads TGTGCCAGCAGCTGGACTAGCGGGGAGACCCAGTACTTC. Encoded protein: CASSWTSGETQYF.